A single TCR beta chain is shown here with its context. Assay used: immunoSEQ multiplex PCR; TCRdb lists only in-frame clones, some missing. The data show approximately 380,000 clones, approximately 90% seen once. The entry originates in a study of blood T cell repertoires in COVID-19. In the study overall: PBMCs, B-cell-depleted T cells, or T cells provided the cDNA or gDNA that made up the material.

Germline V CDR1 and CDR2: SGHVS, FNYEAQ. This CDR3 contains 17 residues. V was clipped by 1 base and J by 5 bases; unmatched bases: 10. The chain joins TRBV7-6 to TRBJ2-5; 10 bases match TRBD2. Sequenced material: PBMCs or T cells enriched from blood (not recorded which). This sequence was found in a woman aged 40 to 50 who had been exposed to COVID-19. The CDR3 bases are TGTGCCAGCAGCTTAGATGGTGTAGCGGGGGGTCTGGAGACCCAGTACTTC. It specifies CASSLDGVAGGLETQYF. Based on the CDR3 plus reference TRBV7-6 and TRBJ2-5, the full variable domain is GAGVSQSPRYKVTKRGQDVALRCDPISGHVSLYWYRQALGQGPEFLTYFNYEAQQDKSGLPNDRFSAERPEGSISTLTIQRTEQRDSAMYRCASSLDGVAGGLETQYFGPGTRLLVL.